One and the same sample provided the 30 T cell receptor beta chains below, sequenced in a study of blood T cell repertoires in COVID-19. Data came from immunoSEQ multiplex PCR; TCRdb stores just in-frame clones and leaves some out. The sample yields 200,000 to 250,000 clones, 82% seen once. The sample was peripheral blood. The receptors shown here come from a woman in her 70s with acute or convalescent COVID-19.

The chain is built from TRBV30 and TRBJ1-5; D gene ambiguous. The CDR3 runs to 13 residues. Germline V lookup: CDR1 GTSNPN, CDR2 SVGIG (reference sequence). V dropped 3 bases and J dropped 4 bases, with 10 bases sitting between them. CDR3 coding DNA: TGTGCCTGGAGCGCCGGGATTAATCAGCCCCAGCATTTT. It is translated as CAWSAGINQPQHF.

V usage is TRBV18 and J usage is TRBJ1-2; TRBD1 matches 7 bases. The CDR3 consists of 17 residues. V dropped 4 bases and J dropped 0; count of bases not matched to a gene: 11. CDR1 and CDR2 from the germline V gene are KGHSH and LQKENI. The CDR3 DNA reads TGTGCCAGCTCACACCTGTTTCGGGACAGATCTAACTATGGCTACACCTTC. It codes for CASSHLFRDRSNYGYTF. Full variable domain (remainder filled in from reference TRBV18 and TRBJ1-2): NAGVMQNPRHLVRRRGQEARLRCSPMKGHSHVYWYRQLPEEGLKFMVYLQKENIIDESGMPKERFSAEFPKEGPSILRIQQVVRGDSAAYFCASSHLFRDRSNYGYTFGSGTRLTVV.

The chain links TRBV19 to TRBJ2-3; D call uncertain. Trimming left V 3 bases short and J 6 bases short, with 4 bases between. CDR3 length: 11 amino acids. Per the germline V gene, CDR1 is LNHDA and CDR2 is SQIVND (reference sequence). In DNA, the CDR3 is TGTGCCAGTAGTATCCCGGATACGCAGTATTTT. Amino acid sequence: CASSIPDTQYF.

This sequence joins TRBV9 and TRBJ2-1, with 8 bases identical to TRBD2. The CDR3 sequence is 14 residues long. J lost 4 bases, V lost 4 bases, and 4 bases had no gene match. Germline values: CDR1 SGDLS, CDR2 YYNGEE. This CDR3 is CASSPTSGYNEQFF. CDR3 DNA: TGTGCCAGCAGCCCAACTAGCGGATACAATGAGCAGTTCTTC.

This chain joins TRBV11-3 and TRBJ2-1, with TRBD1 identical over 9 bases. CDR3 size: 13 residues. Trimming at V came to 5 bases and at J to 13 bases, leaving 9 bases not matched to a gene. Germline CDR1 reads SGHNT; CDR2 reads YENEEA. The CDR3 DNA follows: TGTGCCAGCAGCCCAGGACAGGGGTGGACTCAGTTCTTC. This gives the protein CASSPGQGWTQFF.

The gene calls are TRBV28 and TRBJ1-1, with D perhaps matching TRBD1 (5 bases). The CDR3 totals 13 residues. The germline V gene has CDR1 MDHEN and CDR2 SYDVKM. Deletions cut 7 bases from V and 2 bases from J, with 11 bases between. CDR3: CASNVQGNTEAFF. The CDR3 bases are TGTGCCAGCAACGTCCAGGGAAACACTGAAGCTTTCTTT.

This chain joins TRBV6-5 and TRBJ2-7; tentatively, D is TRBD1 (6 bases). CDR1 is MNHEY and CDR2 is SVGAGI in the germline V gene. The CDR3 totals 12 residues. The CDR3 region has the DNA TGTGGCTGCCGGGACAACTCCTACGAGCAGTACTTC. Residues: CGCRDNSYEQYF.

This chain joins TRBV28 and TRBJ1-1; tentative D call: TRBD1 (5 bases). CDR3 size: 11 residues. Trimming took off 10 bases at V and 6 bases at J, with 12 bases between the two ends. The V gene's germline CDR1 is MDHEN and CDR2 SYDVKM. Written as DNA, the CDR3 is TGTGCCATCCAGGGTCAGGCTGAAGCTTTCTTT. Amino acids: CAIQGQAEAFF.

The rearrangement uses TRBV6-2 or TRBV6-3 and TRBJ1-6, with 8 bases lining up with TRBD1. CDR1 MNHEY and CDR2 SVGEGT come from the germline V gene. After removal of 4 bases from V and 5 bases from J, the junction contained 7 bases not matched to a gene. This CDR3 comprises 16 residues. CDR3 DNA sequence: TGTGCCAGCAGTTCGGGACAGGCCTCGAATAATTCACCCCTCCACTTT. It yields the protein CASSSGQASNNSPLHF.

The chain employs TRBV12-3 or TRBV12-4 and TRBJ2-5; the match to TRBD1 covers 7 bases. This CDR3 has 13 amino acids. The ends lost 2 bases at V and 5 bases at J; junction bases unmatched: 2. This CDR3 reads CASSLTRGETQYF. Here the CDR3 DNA reads TGTGCCAGCAGTTTAACCAGGGGGGAGACCCAGTACTTC.

The J gene is TRBJ2-5, the V gene TRBV15, with 9 bases matching TRBD2. Trimming cost V 3 bases and J 5 bases; bases outside gene matches: 7. The CDR3 is 15 amino acids. Germline CDR1 LNHNV, CDR2 YYDKDF (reference sequence). The CDR3 DNA reads as TGTGCCACCAGCAGGGGAGCTAGCGGGGAGGAGACCCAGTACTTC. Residues: CATSRGASGEETQYF.

Worth noting for this clone: The junction does not match germline at one end; this may be a read error. The CDR3 reads CASSLRDRDRGLF. The CDR3 bases are TGTGCCAGCAGCTTACGGGACCGGGACAGGGGCCTCTTC. The J gene is TRBJ1-2, the V gene TRBV7-2; 10 bases are a match to TRBD1. The CDR3 totals 13 residues. Germline lookup yields CDR1 SGHTA and CDR2 FQGNSA.

The chain joins TRBV2 to TRBJ2-5, with D maybe TRBD1 (6 bases). CDR1 and CDR2 from the germline V gene are SNHLY and FYNNEI. CDR3 length: 15 residues. Trimming took 2 bases from V and 2 from J, leaving 12 bases between them. The CDR3 bases are TGTGCCAGCAGTGAACAAACAGGGCGACAAGAGACCCAGTACTTC. Its translation: CASSEQTGRQETQYF.

The V gene is TRBV12-5, the J gene TRBJ2-1, with D perhaps matching TRBD1 (6 bases). The CDR3 covers 17 residues. The V gene lost 6 bases and the J gene lost 3 bases, with 21 bases spanning the gap. Germline lookup yields CDR1 LGHNT and CDR2 FRNRAP. This CDR3 is CASGPDPGDTDYNEQFF. CDR3 in DNA: TGTGCTAGTGGCCCGGATCCCGGGGACACAGACTACAATGAGCAGTTCTTC.

Only one count was recorded for this clone. The J gene is TRBJ2-4, the V gene TRBV5-1; tentatively, D is TRBD1 (6 bases). Germline assignment: CDR1 SGHRS and CDR2 YFSETQ. The length of the CDR3 is 15 residues. Between the trimmed V and J ends, which lost 0 bases and 2 bases, there was a span of 9 bases. CDR3 protein: CASSLGGGPKNIQYF. CDR3 DNA: TGCGCCAGCAGCTTGGGTGGGGGCCCCAAAAACATTCAGTACTTC. The whole variable domain, remainder taken from reference TRBV5-1 and TRBJ2-4, is KAGVTQTPRYLIKTRGQQVTLSCSPISGHRSVSWYQQTPGQGLQFLFEYFSETQRNKGNFPGRFSGRQFSNSRSEMNVSTLELGDSALYLCASSLGGGPKNIQYFGAGTRLSVL.

J is TRBJ2-4 and V is TRBV9; D possibly corresponds to TRBD1 (5 bases). Trimming took off 3 bases at V and 1 base at J, with 8 bases between the two ends. The CDR3 contains 14 residues. The V gene's germline CDR1 is SGDLS and CDR2 YYNGEE. In nucleotides, the CDR3 is TGTGCCAGCAGCGAGGACATGGCCAAAAACATTCAGTACTTC. The encoded protein is CASSEDMAKNIQYF.

The chain combines TRBV30 with TRBJ1-3, with 8 bases lining up with TRBD1. CDR1 GTSNPN and CDR2 SVGIG come from the germline V gene (reference sequence). The V and J ends lost 2 bases and 16 bases, in that order; junction bases with no gene match: 7. CDR3 length: 11 amino acids. In DNA form, the CDR3 reads TGTGCCTGGAGTTTTAGGGACAGGTTCTATTTT. It is translated as CAWSFRDRFYF.

V is TRBV6-5 and J is TRBJ1-2, with 8 bases lining up with TRBD1. The germline gives CDR1 MNHEY, CDR2 SVGAGI. The CDR3 is 15 amino acids. Trimming cost V 7 bases and J 3 bases; bases outside gene matches: 10. CDR3 nucleotide sequence: TGTGCCAGCACGCCGGGACAGGCGAGTGACTATGGCTACACCTTC. It is translated as CASTPGQASDYGYTF.

The chain employs TRBV11-2 and TRBJ2-3, with TRBD2 identical over 7 bases. The CDR3 has 15 residues. Unmatched junction bases numbered 7, after V lost 2 bases and J lost 5 bases. CDR1 and CDR2 from the germline V gene are SGHAT and FQNNGV. The CDR3 sequence: CASSLRAGLEDTQYF. The CDR3 coding sequence is TGTGCCAGCAGCTTACGAGCGGGGCTAGAAGATACGCAGTATTTT. Combining the CDR3 with reference TRBV11-2 and TRBJ2-3 gives the whole variable domain EAGVAQSPRYKIIEKRQSVAFWCNPISGHATLYWYQQILGQGPKLLIQFQNNGVVDDSQLPKDRFSAERLKGVDSTLKIQPAKLEDSAVYLCASSLRAGLEDTQYFGPGTRLTVL.

Only a few counts were recorded for this clone. V and J are TRBV2 and TRBJ2-3; weak D call: TRBD1 (5 bases). The CDR3 totals 17 residues. V shed 2 bases and J shed 0 bases, with 15 bases lying between them. Germline lookup yields CDR1 SNHLY and CDR2 FYNNEI. CDR3 residues: CASSEQGFITSTDTQYF. CDR3 in DNA: TGTGCCAGCAGTGAACAGGGTTTTATTACGAGCACAGATACGCAGTATTTT. Drawing the rest from reference TRBV2 and TRBJ2-3, the complete variable domain is EPEVTQTPSHQVTQMGQEVILRCVPISNHLYFYWYRQILGQKVEFLVSFYNNEISEKSEIFDDQFSVERPDGSNFTLKIRSTKLEDSAMYFCASSEQGFITSTDTQYFGPGTRLTVL.

J is TRBJ2-1 and V is TRBV9, with 7 bases lining up with TRBD2. The CDR3 is 15 amino acids. Germline-derived CDR1 and CDR2 are SGDLS and YYNGEE. J gave up 0 bases and V 4 bases, and 4 bases lay outside the gene matches. The CDR3 region is CASSFGGNSYNEQFF. As DNA, the CDR3 is TGTGCCAGCAGCTTCGGGGGGAACTCCTACAATGAGCAGTTCTTC.

This chain links TRBV2 with TRBJ2-1, with TRBD2 identical over 11 bases. The length of the CDR3 is 16 residues. The trim removed 5 bases at V and 3 bases at J, leaving 6 bases unmatched. In germline, CDR1 is SNHLY, CDR2 FYNNEI. The DNA for the CDR3 is TGTGCCAGCAGTTATCTAGCGGGGGGCCTCTACAATGAGCAGTTCTTC. Protein product: CASSYLAGGLYNEQFF.

This sequence joins TRBV10-2 and TRBJ1-2, with 9 bases lining up with TRBD1. Germline CDR1 reads WSHSY; CDR2 reads SAAADI. V dropped 4 bases and J dropped 3; count of bases not matched to a gene: 12. The CDR3 spans 17 residues. The CDR3 coding sequence is TGCGCCAGCAGTGGGGGAGACAGGGGGATAACGTACTATGGCTACACCTTC. It is translated as CASSGGDRGITYYGYTF.

J is TRBJ1-2 and V is TRBV7-9; 10 bases match TRBD1. V shed 5 bases and J 7 bases; nucleotides not matched to a gene: 10. This CDR3 has 15 amino acids. Germline CDR1 and CDR2: SEHNR and FQNEAQ (reference sequence). CDR3 residues: CASSPSGTGVGGYTF. The CDR3 region has the DNA TGTGCCAGCAGCCCCTCCGGGACAGGGGTAGGTGGCTACACCTTC.

The V call is TRBV21-1, the J call TRBJ1-1; the D call TRBD1 from the table was never checked on the DNA. TRBV21-1 is annotated as a pseudogene. The CDR3 runs to 14 residues. The CDR3: CASSKQGLNTEAFF. The CDR3 DNA reads as TGTGCCAGCAGCAAACAGGGGCTGAACACTGAAGCTTTCTTT.

This clone was observed many times. For the CDR3, the DNA is TGTGCCACCAACAGGGGACCCTATGGCTACACCTTC. Encoded protein: CATNRGPYGYTF. This chain connects TRBV27 to TRBJ1-2, with 7 bases lining up with TRBD1. CDR3 length equals 12 residues. The J segment lost 4 bases and the V segment lost 10 bases, leaving 6 bases of the junction unmatched. The germline V gene encodes CDR1 MNHEY and CDR2 SMNVEV (reference sequence).

This clone has more than one count but fewer than ten. The J gene is TRBJ1-5, the V gene TRBV28; 9 nucleotides align to TRBD1. The germline V gene has CDR1 MDHEN and CDR2 SYDVKM. CDR3 size: 14 residues. V dropped 6 bases and J dropped 5; count of bases not matched to a gene: 5. Here the CDR3 reads CASSGTGGHQPQHF. The DNA of the CDR3 is TGTGCCAGCAGCGGAACAGGGGGCCATCAGCCCCAGCATTTT.

This sequence joins TRBV2 and TRBJ1-2; D is perhaps TRBD1 (5 bases). Trimming removed 6 bases at V and 2 bases at J, with 10 bases between. This CDR3 has 13 amino acids. The V gene's germline CDR1 is SNHLY and CDR2 FYNNEI. The CDR3 region has the DNA TGTGCCAGCAGGATGACAGCGAACTATGGCTACACCTTC. Its protein product is CASRMTANYGYTF.

This chain joins TRBV4-1 and TRBJ1-2, with D uncertain. Germline CDR1 is MGHRA and CDR2 is YSYEKL. The CDR3 contains 16 residues. V was cut by 0 bases and J by 4 bases, with 15 bases left in between. Here the CDR3 DNA reads TGCGCCAGCAGCCAAGAAAGGACCCAAGGGAGCTATGGCTACACCTTC. Its protein is CASSQERTQGSYGYTF.

The chain is built from TRBV9 and TRBJ1-2, with D maybe TRBD1 (5 bases). Germline loops: CDR1 SGDLS, CDR2 YYNGEE. There are 15 residues in the CDR3. The germline V and J ends were trimmed by 3 bases and 5 bases, with 17 bases remaining between them. The CDR3 loop reads CASSGVGTGLYGYTF. CDR3 in DNA: TGTGCCAGCAGCGGGGTCGGTACAGGTCTTTATGGCTACACCTTC.